Following are 20 T cell receptor beta chains from one sample sequenced in a study of siplizumab effects on memory and regulatory T cells. Method: immunoSEQ multiplex PCR; TCRdb's copy keeps in-frame clones and lacks some. The sample lists about 82,000 clones; about 87% were seen once. Sequencing was performed on Tregs sorted from blood. These receptors originate from a human donor in good health.

The chain has TRBV4-3 and TRBJ2-5; D unresolved. CDR3 length: 14 residues. The germline V gene has CDR1 LGHNA and CDR2 YSLEER. Trimming pared 1 base from V and 2 bases from J, leaving 8 bases between. CDR3 protein: CASSQVGSQETQYF. The CDR3 DNA sequence: TGCGCCAGCAGCCAAGTAGGCTCTCAAGAGACCCAGTACTTC.

This clone was counted a single time. The V and J genes are TRBV6-1 and TRBJ2-7, with D possibly TRBD2 on 5 matching bases. The CDR3 length is 12 residues. The germline gives CDR1 MNHNS, CDR2 SASEGT. V was shortened by 8 bases and J by 4 bases, with 12 bases between the two germline ends. CDR3: CASARGLYEQYF. DNA of the CDR3: TGTGCCAGCGCAAGAGGACTGTACGAGCAGTACTTC.

This chain links TRBV2 with TRBJ1-6; 9 bases match TRBD1. From germline, CDR1 is SNHLY and CDR2 FYNNEI. This CDR3 has 15 amino acids. V shed 5 bases, J shed 7 bases, and the junction held 6 bases outside the gene matches. CDR3 in amino acids: CASSYRQGGNSPLHF. DNA of the CDR3: TGTGCCAGCAGTTATAGACAGGGGGGCAATTCACCCCTCCACTTT.

V and J are TRBV9 and TRBJ2-7; tentatively, D is TRBD1 (6 bases). This CDR3 contains 14 residues. The V end was cut by 0 bases, the J end by 7 bases, with 14 bases between. Germline CDR1 is SGDLS and CDR2 is YYNGEE. The CDR3 bases are TGTGCCAGCAGCGTAGATCACAGGGTGGCGGAGCAGTACTTC. This codes for CASSVDHRVAEQYF.

This rearrangement joins TRBV1 to TRBJ2-7. TRBV1 is labeled a pseudogene. The CDR3 is 15 residues long. The CDR3 region has the DNA TGCACCAGCAGCCAAGATAGCTGGGATCCCCCCGAGCAGTACTTC. This translates into CTSSQDSWDPPEQYF.

The V call is TRBV14, the J call TRBJ2-2; D remains ambiguous. V lost 6 bases and J lost 4, with 9 bases in between. The CDR3 runs 13 residues. Germline V lookup: CDR1 SGHDN, CDR2 FVKESK. The CDR3, as DNA: TGTGCCAGCAGACCCGACATCACCGGGGAGCTGTTTTTT. Amino acids: CASRPDITGELFF.

The gene calls are TRBV2 and TRBJ2-5; 9 nucleotides line up with TRBD2. Germline V gene lookup returns CDR1 SNHLY and CDR2 FYNNEI. Trimming cost V 1 base and J 2 bases; bases outside gene matches: 5. The CDR3 loop spans 16 amino acids. CDR3 amino acids: CASSEGAGGRQETQYF. For the CDR3, the DNA is TGTGCCAGCAGTGAAGGGGCGGGAGGGAGACAAGAGACCCAGTACTTC.

The V and J genes are TRBV5-1 and TRBJ1-2; D is undetermined. CDR1 SGHRS and CDR2 YFSETQ come from the germline V gene. V shed 3 bases and J shed 8 bases, with 26 bases lying between them. This CDR3 spans 17 amino acids. CDR3 in DNA: TGCGCCAGCAGCTCAGGAGCTCTACAGTCCCCGATGGAGGGCTACACCTTC. This translates into CASSSGALQSPMEGYTF.

This sequence joins TRBV23-1 and TRBJ2-5; perhaps TRBD1 as D (6 bases). TRBV23-1 is reported as an ORF; its role is uncertain. The CDR3 has 17 amino acids. The V gene lost 6 bases and the J gene lost 4 bases, with 24 bases spanning the gap. The DNA of the CDR3 is TGCGCCAGCAGCCAAAATCACCCACAGGGTTTCCGAGAGACCCAGTACTTC. The encoded protein is CASSQNHPQGFRETQYF.

The V and J genes are TRBV11-2 and TRBJ1-3; TRBD1 might be the D (6 bases). Trimming stripped 6 bases from V and 3 bases from J, with 15 bases between. The CDR3 covers 15 residues. CDR1 is SGHAT, CDR2 FQNNGV, per germline. The CDR3 protein is CASRQRGGGGNTIYF. CDR3 bases: TGTGCCAGCAGACAGAGAGGGGGTGGTGGAAACACCATATATTTT.

This clone has a single count. This chain links TRBV4-3 with TRBJ2-3, with TRBD2 identical over 12 bases. The CDR3 totals 17 residues. With 4 bases clipped from V and 5 bases from J, the junction kept 10 bases outside the gene matches. Germline lookup yields CDR1 LGHNA and CDR2 YSLEER. CDR3 coding DNA: TGCGCCAGCAGCCCACGACTAGCGGGGGCCGGAGGAGATACGCAGTATTTT. Its protein is CASSPRLAGAGGDTQYF.

This rearrangement joins TRBV6-1 to TRBJ1-4; D is unresolved. Trimming removed 6 bases from V and 7 bases from J, with 12 bases in between. The CDR3 runs to 13 residues. Germline V gene lookup returns CDR1 MNHNS and CDR2 SASEGT. The CDR3 DNA sequence: TGTGCCAGCAGAGTCCCGGCTAGTGAAAAACTGTTTTTT. Amino acids: CASRVPASEKLFF.

This rearrangement joins TRBV7-9 to TRBJ2-3; D uncertain. CDR3 length equals 12 residues. In germline, CDR1 is SEHNR, CDR2 FQNEAQ (reference sequence). V was cut by 6 bases and J by 2 bases, with 6 bases left in between. Here the CDR3 reads CASRRNTDTQYF. The CDR3 DNA reads TGTGCCAGCAGAAGAAACACAGATACGCAGTATTTT.

V usage is TRBV19 and J usage is TRBJ1-2; D is unclear. Trimming shortened V by 4 bases and J by 4 bases, and 19 bases separated the two germline ends. There are 16 residues in the CDR3. Per germline, CDR1 LNHDA and CDR2 SQIVND (reference sequence). Here the CDR3 DNA reads TGTGCCAGTAGTAGTACCCCAGGATCCGACTTCTATGGCTACACCTTC. It yields the protein CASSSTPGSDFYGYTF.

This sequence joins TRBV7-2 and TRBJ1-3, with TRBD1 as a possible D gene (5 bases). V was cut by 1 base and J by 0 bases, with 13 bases left in between. The germline V gene has CDR1 SGHTA and CDR2 FQGNSA. CDR3 length: 17 amino acids. For the CDR3, the DNA is TGTGCCAGCAGCTTAGGGGGGTGGGCAGCCTCTGGAAACACCATATATTTT. Amino acid sequence: CASSLGGWAASGNTIYF.

This rearrangement joins TRBV5-4 to TRBJ2-7; 11 nucleotides line up with TRBD2. V shed 2 bases, J shed 5 bases, and the junction held 12 bases outside the gene matches. Germline V gives CDR1 SGHNT, CDR2 YYREEE (reference sequence). CDR3 size: 17 residues. The CDR3 protein is CASSFGVLAGGPHEQYF. The DNA of the CDR3 is TGTGCCAGCAGCTTTGGGGTGTTAGCGGGGGGGCCCCACGAGCAGTACTTC.

The rearrangement uses TRBV5-6 and TRBJ1-2; the match to TRBD1 covers 8 bases. J was trimmed by 8 bases and V by 0 bases; bases with no gene match: 3. This CDR3 is built from 13 residues. Germline V gene data show CDR1 as SGHDT and CDR2 as YYEEEE. The CDR3 loop reads CASSLGTGPGYTF. The CDR3, as DNA: TGTGCCAGCAGCTTGGGGACAGGGCCCGGCTACACCTTC.

The chain links TRBV11-2 to TRBJ2-3; 8 positions agree with TRBD2. Germline loops: CDR1 SGHAT, CDR2 FQNNGV. The CDR3 is 16 amino acids. V was pared by 6 bases and J by 5 bases, with 13 bases of the junction left unmatched. CDR3 protein: CASRTMGRGAGDTQYF. DNA for the CDR3: TGTGCCAGCAGGACTATGGGGCGGGGGGCCGGAGATACGCAGTATTTT.

The CDR3 nucleotides read TGTGCCAGCAGCTTAAGCTTTTTGCAGACATTAATGAACACTGAAGCTTTCTTT. This gives the protein CASSLSFLQTLMNTEAFF. The chain joins TRBV7-2 to TRBJ1-1; D gene ambiguous. The CDR3 consists of 18 residues. The ends were cut back, 2 bases at V and 0 bases at J, with 19 bases in the middle. CDR1 is SGHTA, CDR2 FQGNSA, per germline.

The rearrangement uses TRBV4-2 and TRBJ2-2; D gene uncertain. V was shortened by 11 bases and J by 1 base, with 11 bases between the two germline ends. Germline V gene sequence: CDR1 LGHNA, CDR2 YNFKEQ. CDR3 length: 13 residues. Written as DNA, the CDR3 is TGTGCCTCTCGACTGGGGAACACCGGGGAGCTGTTTTTT. Its protein product is CASRLGNTGELFF.